These 31 T cell receptor beta chains were all obtained from the same sample, sequenced in a study of blood T cell repertoires in COVID-19 (dated by TCRdb to the early 2020s). The library was obtained by the immunoSEQ multiplex PCR assay. This is the immuneACCESS table as TCRdb keeps it, with only in-frame sequences that have V and J called. A part of the clones is gone; compared with another copy, unresolved V genes explain less than half, and the rest is unexplained. Within this sample are some 130,000 clones, with under 90% of them counted one time only. Almost 8.5% of the sample lies in the top ten. Sequencing was done on a sample of peripheral blood. The receptors were sampled from a woman between 55 and 75 years old with active or convalescent COVID-19.

CDR3 in amino acids: CASSDPGFFSGNTIYF. The CDR3 DNA sequence: TGTGCCAGCAGTGACCCAGGGTTTTTCTCTGGAAACACCATATATTTT. V and J are TRBV6-1 and TRBJ1-3; D perhaps matches TRBD1 (5 bases). In germline, CDR1 is MNHNS, CDR2 SASEGT. Trimming removed 3 bases from V and 0 bases from J, with 12 bases in between. CDR3 length equals 16 residues.

The chain joins TRBV15 to TRBJ2-5; 14 bases line up with TRBD2. V was clipped by 5 bases and J by 1 base; unmatched bases: 6. The germline V gene encodes CDR1 LNHNV and CDR2 YYDKDF (reference sequence). The CDR3 loop spans 17 amino acids. CDR3 sequence: CATSWGLAGAGQETQYF. CDR3 in DNA: TGTGCCACCAGCTGGGGACTAGCGGGAGCGGGCCAAGAGACCCAGTACTTC.

The chain combines TRBV18 with TRBJ2-3, with D possibly TRBD2 on 7 matching bases. The CDR3 totals 15 residues. Germline V gives CDR1 KGHSH, CDR2 LQKENI. V dropped 2 bases and J dropped 5 bases, with 14 bases sitting between them. DNA for the CDR3: TGTGCCAGCTCACCAAGACCGGGGGGCGAAGATACGCAGTATTTT. The encoded protein is CASSPRPGGEDTQYF.

This clone was seen only once. The chain uses TRBV11-3 and TRBJ2-5; D is possibly TRBD2 (6 bases). The CDR3 is 15 residues long. CDR1 is SGHNT, CDR2 YENEEA, per germline. V was pared by 0 bases and J by 4 bases, with 12 bases between. For the CDR3, the DNA is TGTGCCAGCAGCTTAGAGGGATCGGAGGGAGAGACCCAGTACTTC. It is translated as CASSLEGSEGETQYF. The full variable domain, in which reference TRBV11-3 and TRBJ2-5 provide the parts outside the CDR3, is EAGVVQSPRYKIIEKKQPVAFWCNPISGHNTLYWYLQNLGQGPELLIRYENEEAVDDSQLPKDRFSAERLKGVDSTLKIQPAELGDSAVYLCASSLEGSEGETQYFGPGTRLLVL.

The rearrangement joins TRBV28 to TRBJ2-7; 8 nucleotides match TRBD2. Trimming took 3 bases from V and 6 from J; bases not matched to a gene: 4. In germline, CDR1 is MDHEN, CDR2 SYDVKM. The CDR3 is 13 amino acids. The CDR3 is CASSFKAGVEQYF. The CDR3 nucleotides read TGTGCCAGCAGTTTCAAAGCGGGAGTCGAGCAGTACTTC. The full variable domain, with the rest looked up from reference TRBV28 and TRBJ2-7, is DVKVTQSSRYLVKRTGEKVFLECVQDMDHENMFWYRQDPGLGLRLIYFSYDVKMKEKGDIPEGYSVSREKKERFSLILESASTNQTSMYLCASSFKAGVEQYFGPGTRLTVT.

This sequence joins TRBV19 and TRBJ2-3, with a weak D call TRBD1 (5 bases). Looked up from germline, CDR1 is LNHDA and CDR2 is SQIVND (reference sequence). The germline V and J ends were trimmed by 3 bases and 0 bases, with 7 bases remaining between them. The CDR3 is 14 amino acids. CDR3 bases: TGTGCCAGTAGTATCCCAGGGAGCACAGATACGCAGTATTTT. This translates into CASSIPGSTDTQYF. Filled out from reference TRBV19 and TRBJ2-3, the complete variable domain reads DGGITQSPKYLFRKEGQNVTLSCEQNLNHDAMYWYRQDPGQGLRLIYYSQIVNDFQKGDIAEGYSVSREKKESFPLTVTSAQKNPTAFYLCASSIPGSTDTQYFGPGTRLTVL.

This clone came up many times. The chain links TRBV5-5 to TRBJ1-1; 9 bases line up with TRBD1. Trimming removed 5 bases from V and 4 bases from J; junction bases left unmatched: 3. This CDR3 is 13 amino acids long. Germline CDR1 and CDR2: SGHKS and YYEKEE (reference sequence). The chain's CDR3 is CASRTTGGTEAFF. DNA for the CDR3: TGTGCCAGCAGAACGACAGGGGGCACTGAAGCTTTCTTT.

This clone was observed at least ten times. This rearrangement joins TRBV4-1 to TRBJ1-6; D gene ambiguous. This CDR3 spans 14 amino acids. Germline CDR1 and CDR2: MGHRA and YSYEKL. Trimming left V 2 bases short and J 6 bases short, with 8 bases between. CDR3 in DNA: TGCGCCAGCAGCCAACTAAGTCTTAATTCACCCCTCCACTTT. This sequence encodes CASSQLSLNSPLHF.

The rearrangement joins TRBV19 to TRBJ2-5, with 7 bases that match TRBD1. Germline CDR1 LNHDA, CDR2 SQIVND (reference sequence). The CDR3 totals 14 residues. After removal of 10 bases from V and 5 bases from J, the junction contained 13 bases not matched to a gene. In DNA, the CDR3 is TGTGCCACTAAGAGCACAGGGGTCGGGGAGACCCAGTACTTC. Translating it yields CATKSTGVGETQYF.

V usage is TRBV6-5 and J usage is TRBJ1-1; D gene ambiguous. Germline CDR1 reads MNHEY; CDR2 reads SVGAGI. Trimming shortened V by 2 bases and J by 5 bases, and 9 bases separated the two germline ends. The CDR3 spans 13 residues. Written as DNA, the CDR3 is TGTGCCAGCAGTTACAGTTGGGAGACTGAAGCTTTCTTT. Translated, it gives CASSYSWETEAFF.

This chain links TRBV9 with TRBJ1-4; D might be TRBD1 (5 bases). CDR3 length: 18 amino acids. Trimming took 0 bases from V and 0 from J, leaving 15 bases between them. In germline, CDR1 is SGDLS, CDR2 YYNGEE. CDR3 sequence (DNA): TGTGCCAGCAGCGTAGAAACAGGAGCCGTTGCAACTAATGAAAAACTGTTTTTT. Amino acids: CASSVETGAVATNEKLFF.

The sample holds one count of this clone. The chain couples TRBV28 to TRBJ1-6; 8 nucleotides align to TRBD1. The germline gives CDR1 MDHEN, CDR2 SYDVKM. This CDR3 region has 16 residues. With 5 bases clipped from V and 7 bases from J, the junction kept 10 bases outside the gene matches. The CDR3: CASSEPRQGKNSPLHF. CDR3 DNA: TGTGCCAGCAGTGAACCGCGACAGGGGAAAAATTCACCCCTCCACTTT.

The genes are TRBV4-1 and TRBJ1-1; 7 bases are a match to TRBD1. Germline V CDR1 and CDR2: MGHRA, YSYEKL. This CDR3 spans 14 amino acids. V shed 3 bases, J shed 4 bases, and the junction held 5 bases outside the gene matches. CDR3 in amino acids: CASSHQDRVTEAFF. CDR3 coding DNA: TGCGCCAGCAGCCATCAAGACAGGGTCACTGAAGCTTTCTTT.

As DNA, the CDR3 is TGTGCCTGGAGACTGTACGACAATGAGCAGTTCTTC. Its protein is CAWRLYDNEQFF. The J gene is TRBJ2-1, the V gene TRBV30, with unresolved D. V was pared by 3 bases and J by 5 bases, with 8 bases between. The CDR3 extends over 12 amino acids. Germline V gene lookup returns CDR1 GTSNPN and CDR2 SVGIG (reference sequence).

This chain links TRBV5-1 with TRBJ2-3, with D hard to call. The germline V and J ends were trimmed by 0 bases and 0 bases, with 11 bases remaining between them. CDR1 and CDR2 (germline): SGHRS, YFSETQ. This CDR3 has 16 residues. In nucleotides, the CDR3 is TGCGCCAGCAGCTTGGGTTGGTCCGGGAGCACAGATACGCAGTATTTT. It encodes CASSLGWSGSTDTQYF.

The CDR3 DNA is TGTGCCAGCAGCTCGGGACTAGCGCCCGCAGGGAATGAGCAGTTCTTC. Its translation: CASSSGLAPAGNEQFF. The chain links TRBV27 to TRBJ2-1; TRBD2 agrees at 10 bases. The CDR3 runs to 16 residues. Trimming at V came to 6 bases and at J to 7 bases, leaving 12 bases not matched to a gene. Germline V gene sequence: CDR1 MNHEY, CDR2 SMNVEV (reference sequence).

V gene TRBV7-9 combines with J gene TRBJ1-5; D is unresolved. The CDR3 is made up of 12 amino acids. Trimming pared 4 bases from V and 7 bases from J, leaving 8 bases between. Germline CDR1 reads SEHNR; CDR2 reads FQNEAQ (reference sequence). The CDR3 loop reads CASSSARQPQHF. The CDR3 DNA reads TGTGCCAGCAGCTCCGCACGGCAGCCCCAGCATTTT. Combining the CDR3 with reference TRBV7-9 and TRBJ1-5 gives the whole variable domain DTGVSQNPRHKITKRGQNVTFRCDPISEHNRLYWYRQTLGQGPEFLTYFQNEAQLEKSRLLSDRFSAERPKGSFSTLEIQRTEQGDSAMYLCASSSARQPQHFGDGTRLSIL.

The rearrangement uses TRBV3-1 (or the pseudogene TRBV3-2) and TRBJ2-5; D perhaps matches TRBD1 (5 bases). In germline, CDR1 is LGHDT, CDR2 YNNKEL (reference sequence). Between the trimmed V and J ends, which lost 0 bases and 4 bases, there was a span of 15 bases. The CDR3 consists of 16 residues. The CDR3, as DNA: TGTGCCAGCAGCCAAGAGCAGGGCGCTAGGAGAGAGACCCAGTACTTC. Its translation is CASSQEQGARRETQYF.

The chain recombines TRBV10-1 with TRBJ2-7; a weak D match, TRBD1 (6 bases). The V and J ends lost 5 bases and 3 bases respectively, with 17 bases between them. Germline values: CDR1 WNHNN, CDR2 SYGVQD (reference sequence). There are 15 residues in the CDR3. The CDR3 nucleotides read TGCGCCAGCAGTAGCCGCCGGGACAAACTCTACGAGCAGTACTTC. Its translation is CASSSRRDKLYEQYF.

This rearrangement joins TRBV19 to TRBJ1-2; a possible D gene is TRBD1 (5 bases). There are 14 residues in the CDR3. The germline V gene encodes CDR1 LNHDA and CDR2 SQIVND (reference sequence). V lost 4 bases and J 7 bases, leaving 16 bases between the germline ends. CDR3 bases: TGTGCCAGTAGTAGGATCGAGGGGAGGTCTGGCTACACCTTC. Amino acid sequence: CASSRIEGRSGYTF.

This chain connects TRBV6-1 to TRBJ1-6; possibly TRBD1 for D (6 bases). V was cut by 0 bases and J by 11 bases, with 17 bases left in between. The germline V gene has CDR1 MNHNS and CDR2 SASEGT. There are 16 residues in the CDR3. CDR3 in DNA: TGTGCCAGCAGTGAAGCGCTACTCATATCAGGGGCACCCCTCCACTTT. It is translated as CASSEALLISGAPLHF.

The V call is TRBV10-3, the J call TRBJ1-1, with 9 positions matching TRBD1. The CDR3 contains 13 residues. In germline, CDR1 is ENHRY, CDR2 SYGVKD. J was trimmed by 1 base and V by 9 bases; bases with no gene match: 3. This CDR3 is CAIGGQGNTEAFF. CDR3 nucleotides: TGTGCCATTGGGGGACAGGGGAACACTGAAGCTTTCTTT.

This clone was counted only a few times. The V gene is TRBV6-5, the J gene TRBJ2-7, with 7 bases matching TRBD2. The CDR3 totals 13 residues. J was trimmed by 4 bases and V by 7 bases; bases with no gene match: 7. Germline V lookup: CDR1 MNHEY, CDR2 SVGAGI. CDR3 sequence reads: CASTQGAGYEQYF. CDR3 in DNA: TGTGCCAGCACCCAAGGAGCGGGATACGAGCAGTACTTC.

This chain connects TRBV6-6 to TRBJ1-2; 7 positions match TRBD1. The germline V gene has CDR1 MNHNY and CDR2 SVGAGI (reference sequence). V lost 2 bases to trimming and J lost 7 bases; unmatched junction nucleotides: 4. This CDR3 region has 13 residues. CDR3 amino acids: CASSYKGGSGYTF. CDR3 DNA: TGTGCCAGCAGTTACAAAGGGGGCTCTGGCTACACCTTC.

This chain joins TRBV7-2 and TRBJ2-3; the D gene is possibly TRBD2 (5 bases). The germline V gene has CDR1 SGHTA and CDR2 FQGNSA. This CDR3 comprises 17 residues. With 5 bases removed from V and 2 bases from J, the gap between germline ends came to 20 bases. CDR3 region: CASSRNPTDFSTDTQYF. CDR3 DNA sequence: TGTGCCAGCAGCCGTAATCCCACGGACTTCTCCACAGATACGCAGTATTTT.

This chain links TRBV6-1 with TRBJ1-2, with 8 bases identical to TRBD1. CDR1 is MNHNS, CDR2 SASEGT, per germline. This CDR3 region has 14 residues. With 0 bases clipped from V and 11 bases from J, the junction kept 8 bases outside the gene matches. The CDR3 bases are TGTGCCAGCAGTGAAGCCCCTTCGGACAGGGCTTACACCTTC. The encoded protein is CASSEAPSDRAYTF.

The CDR3 DNA follows: TGCGCCAGCAGCACCGGACCGGGGGGCACTGAAGCTTTCTTT. Translation: CASSTGPGGTEAFF. The rearrangement joins TRBV5-1 to TRBJ1-1; the D gene is possibly TRBD1 (5 bases). Per germline, CDR1 SGHRS and CDR2 YFSETQ. Trimming removed 4 bases from V and 4 bases from J, with 14 bases in between. This CDR3 contains 14 residues.

The J gene is TRBJ2-5, the V gene TRBV5-1; TRBD1 matches 8 bases. CDR1 is SGHRS, CDR2 YFSETQ, per germline. This CDR3 region has 18 residues. The J segment lost 2 bases and the V segment lost 3 bases, leaving 15 bases of the junction unmatched. The CDR3 DNA sequence: TGCGCCAGCAGCTCGTGGGGGGTAGGACAGGGAGTACAAGAGACCCAGTACTTC. It is translated as CASSSWGVGQGVQETQYF.

This chain uses TRBV9 with TRBJ1-2; D unclear. The V gene's germline CDR1 is SGDLS and CDR2 YYNGEE. The germline V and J ends were trimmed by 7 bases and 4 bases, with 11 bases remaining between them. The CDR3 runs 12 residues. The CDR3 DNA is TGTGCCAGCTCTCGGGTCCTCTATGGCTACACCTTC. Its translation: CASSRVLYGYTF.

The chain combines TRBV2 with TRBJ2-5, with 8 nucleotides matching TRBD1. V lost 8 bases to trimming and J lost 4 bases; unmatched junction nucleotides: 9. Germline CDR1 and CDR2: SNHLY and FYNNEI. The CDR3 runs to 14 residues. CDR3 DNA: TGTGCCAGCGGTCGGACAGGGTATCGAGAGACCCAGTACTTC. Protein: CASGRTGYRETQYF.

This sequence joins TRBV2 and TRBJ1-6; D may be TRBD1 (6 bases). Germline V CDR1 and CDR2: SNHLY, FYNNEI. The CDR3 sequence is 15 residues long. The V and J ends lost 2 bases and 7 bases respectively, with 12 bases between them. In DNA form, the CDR3 reads TGTGCCAGCAGTGAAATAACAGGGATGAATTCACCCCTCCACTTT. It encodes CASSEITGMNSPLHF. The whole variable domain, remainder taken from reference TRBV2 and TRBJ1-6, is EPEVTQTPSHQVTQMGQEVILRCVPISNHLYFYWYRQILGQKVEFLVSFYNNEISEKSEIFDDQFSVERPDGSNFTLKIRSTKLEDSAMYFCASSEITGMNSPLHFGNGTRLTVT.